The 30 T cell receptor beta chains reported below all come from one sample, sequenced in a study of T cell responses to AZD1222 COVID-19 vaccine. Assay: immunoSEQ multiplex PCR; the TCRdb copy retains only in-frame clones and omits some. This table has around 100,000 clones, about 92% appearing once. The sample consisted of peripheral blood, taken on day 0 of AZD1222 vaccination. The source of these receptors is an adult in good health.

V usage is TRBV7-9 and J usage is TRBJ2-5, with D perhaps being TRBD1 or TRBD2 (6 bases each). From germline, CDR1 is SEHNR and CDR2 FQNEAQ (reference sequence). V was pared by 5 bases and J by 5 bases, with 15 bases between. CDR3 length: 14 residues. CDR3 bases: TGTGCCAGCAGCCCCGGGGAAGGGGGGGAGACCCAGTACTTC. This encodes CASSPGEGGETQYF.

The chain joins TRBV3-1 (or the pseudogene TRBV3-2) to TRBJ2-7, with D uncertain. The CDR3 length is 14 residues. CDR1 and CDR2 (germline): LGHDT, YNNKEL (reference sequence). V was pared by 4 bases and J by 2 bases, with 12 bases between. The CDR3 coding sequence is TGTGCCAGCAGCCCGTCGGCAGGACCCTACGAGCAGTACTTC. This gives the protein CASSPSAGPYEQYF.

V is TRBV5-5 and J is TRBJ1-2, with a possible D match to TRBD1 (6 bases). The CDR3 extends over 14 amino acids. Germline V gene lookup returns CDR1 SGHKS and CDR2 YYEKEE (reference sequence). The V and J ends lost 0 bases and 4 bases respectively, with 10 bases between them. The CDR3 sequence is CASSLAGAGYGYTF. CDR3 DNA sequence: TGTGCCAGCAGCTTGGCGGGGGCGGGCTATGGCTACACCTTC.

This chain uses TRBV6-2 or TRBV6-3 with TRBJ2-5; D unresolved. Per germline, CDR1 MNHEY and CDR2 SVGEGT. Trimming removed 6 bases at V and 2 bases at J, with 7 bases between. The length of the CDR3 is 12 residues. The CDR3 loop is CASSPAQETQYF. The CDR3 DNA reads TGTGCCAGCAGCCCCGCGCAAGAGACCCAGTACTTC.

The chain joins TRBV30 to TRBJ1-2, with D tentatively TRBD1 (5 bases). Germline V gives CDR1 GTSNPN, CDR2 SVGIG (reference sequence). This CDR3 contains 16 residues. V lost 3 bases to trimming and J lost 3 bases, with 20 bases between them. This CDR3 reads CAWSRGLGARDYGYTF. CDR3 coding DNA: TGTGCCTGGAGCCGCGGACTCGGGGCTCGAGACTATGGCTACACCTTC.

This chain joins TRBV11-2 and TRBJ1-3; TRBD1 matches at 8 bases. The V gene end was trimmed by 5 bases and the J gene end by 5 bases; junction bases not matched to a gene: 8. Germline CDR1 SGHAT, CDR2 FQNNGV. This CDR3 is built from 15 residues. CDR3 amino acids: CASSPDRGRRNTIYF. For the CDR3, the DNA is TGTGCCAGCAGCCCCGACAGGGGTCGTAGAAACACCATATATTTT.

J is TRBJ1-1 and V is TRBV6-5, with D possibly matching TRBD1 (6 bases). Germline CDR1 and CDR2: MNHEY and SVGAGI. V was clipped by 0 bases and J by 9 bases, with 17 bases between them. The CDR3 loop spans 15 amino acids. Here the CDR3 DNA reads TGTGCCAGCAGTTACTCGTCCGGGGGCTGGGCCCAAGCTTTCTTT. As protein: CASSYSSGGWAQAFF.

The genes are TRBV28 and TRBJ2-2, with TRBD2 identical over 9 bases. The CDR3 runs to 16 residues. Looked up from germline, CDR1 is MDHEN and CDR2 is SYDVKM. The J segment lost 0 bases and the V segment lost 7 bases, leaving 6 bases of the junction unmatched. CDR3 amino acids: CASTIAGAPNTGELFF. CDR3 DNA: TGTGCCAGCACGATAGCGGGGGCCCCGAACACCGGGGAGCTGTTTTTT. The full variable domain, in which reference TRBV28 and TRBJ2-2 provide the parts outside the CDR3, is DVKVTQSSRYLVKRTGEKVFLECVQDMDHENMFWYRQDPGLGLRLIYFSYDVKMKEKGDIPEGYSVSREKKERFSLILESASTNQTSMYLCASTIAGAPNTGELFFGEGSRLTVL.

This clone has only a few counts. The chain uses TRBV29-1 and TRBJ2-1; 9 positions agree with TRBD2. Trimming took 6 bases from V and 4 from J; bases not matched to a gene: 10. The CDR3 is 15 amino acids. Germline V gene lookup returns CDR1 SQVTM and CDR2 ANQGSEA. The CDR3 protein is CSVNTGTSFYNEQFF. As DNA, the CDR3 is TGCAGCGTGAATACCGGGACTAGCTTTTACAATGAGCAGTTCTTC.

This clone qualifies as medium-sized. The genes are TRBV2 and TRBJ1-1, with TRBD1 as a possible D gene (6 bases). CDR1 and CDR2 from the germline V gene are SNHLY and FYNNEI. V was cut by 8 bases and J by 6 bases, with 16 bases left in between. The CDR3 sequence is 13 residues long. The CDR3 nucleotides are TGTGCCAGCCGGCGAGGGGGGAGCGCTGAAGCTTTCTTT. Its translation is CASRRGGSAEAFF.

The genes are TRBV11-3 and TRBJ2-3; D is ambiguous. V was shortened by 5 bases and J by 2 bases, with 8 bases between the two germline ends. CDR1 and CDR2 (germline): SGHNT, YENEEA. The CDR3 runs 13 residues. The CDR3 sequence: CASSRPNTDTQYF. The CDR3 nucleotides are TGTGCCAGCAGCCGACCCAACACAGATACGCAGTATTTT.

The V call is TRBV20-1, the J call TRBJ1-5; no clear D. The ends were cut back, 3 bases at V and 0 bases at J, with 6 bases in the middle. The CDR3 is 13 amino acids. Germline values: CDR1 DFQATT, CDR2 SNEGSKA (reference sequence). The CDR3 is CSASFGSNQPQHF. In nucleotides, the CDR3 is TGCAGTGCTAGTTTTGGTAGCAATCAGCCCCAGCATTTT.

The J gene is TRBJ1-5, the V gene TRBV12-3 or TRBV12-4; no clear D. Trimming stripped 3 bases from V and 4 bases from J, with 7 bases between. The CDR3 contains 13 residues. In nucleotides, the CDR3 is TGTGCCAGCAGTTTGCGGCAGAATCAGCCCCAGCATTTT. Translating gives CASSLRQNQPQHF.

This chain connects TRBV4-2 to TRBJ2-2; 14 nucleotides match TRBD2. Looked up from germline, CDR1 is LGHNA and CDR2 is YNFKEQ. J gave up 5 bases and V 4 bases, and 12 bases lay outside the gene matches. The CDR3 is 19 amino acids. The CDR3 coding sequence is TGTGCCAGCAGCCTTGCCAGACTAGCGGGGGGGCCGGGGACCGGGGAGCTGTTTTTT. It codes for CASSLARLAGGPGTGELFF.

The chain employs TRBV12-3 or TRBV12-4 and TRBJ1-2; D gene uncertain. V lost 6 bases and J 6 bases, leaving 11 bases between the germline ends. This CDR3 is 12 amino acids long. The CDR3 is CASSPGFHGYTF. The CDR3 bases are TGTGCCAGCAGCCCCGGGTTTCATGGCTACACCTTC.

This clone turned up a few times. The V gene is TRBV15, the J gene TRBJ1-1; D gene ambiguous. The germline V gene encodes CDR1 LNHNV and CDR2 YYDKDF (reference sequence). V was trimmed by 0 bases and J by 10 bases, leaving 9 bases between them. The CDR3 is 12 amino acids. Here the CDR3 reads CATSRDNLSAFF. The CDR3 region has the DNA TGTGCCACCAGCAGAGATAATTTGTCAGCTTTCTTT.

The chain is built from TRBV11-2 and TRBJ2-5; the D gene is possibly TRBD2 (5 bases). In germline, CDR1 is SGHAT, CDR2 FQNNGV. V lost 4 bases, J lost 1 base, and 10 bases lay in between. There are 14 residues in the CDR3. CDR3 in DNA: TGTGCCAGCAGCTCAAGCGGCAGCCAAGAGACCCAGTACTTC. The encoded protein is CASSSSGSQETQYF.

J is TRBJ2-3 and V is TRBV11-3; 8 nucleotides match TRBD1. CDR3 length: 15 amino acids. From germline, CDR1 is SGHNT and CDR2 YENEEA. Trimming at V came to 5 bases and at J to 0 bases, leaving 4 bases not matched to a gene. DNA of the CDR3: TGTGCCAGCAGCCGAGGACAGGGCAGCACAGATACGCAGTATTTT. Its translation is CASSRGQGSTDTQYF.

The CDR3 loop is CASSPRGQGYNEQFF. CDR3 in DNA: TGCGCCAGCAGCCCGCGGGGACAGGGATACAATGAGCAGTTCTTC. This sequence joins TRBV5-1 and TRBJ2-1; 9 nucleotides agree with TRBD1. Germline V lookup: CDR1 SGHRS, CDR2 YFSETQ. The CDR3 contains 15 residues. V dropped 4 bases and J dropped 4; count of bases not matched to a gene: 6.

The chain uses TRBV11-2 and TRBJ2-7; D is uncertain. The ends were cut back, 1 base at V and 1 base at J, with 11 bases in the middle. CDR3 length equals 15 residues. Germline CDR1 and CDR2: SGHAT and FQNNGV. CDR3 region: CASSLGVRSSYEQYF. The CDR3 coding sequence is TGTGCCAGCAGCTTAGGGGTCAGGAGTTCCTACGAGCAGTACTTC.

The rearrangement uses TRBV3-1 (or the pseudogene TRBV3-2) and TRBJ1-3, with 7 bases matching TRBD1. V was clipped by 1 base and J by 8 bases; unmatched bases: 8. Germline values: CDR1 LGHDT, CDR2 YNNKEL (reference sequence). The length of the CDR3 is 15 residues. CDR3 bases: TGTGCCAGCAGCCAAGCCCTGGGACAGCTATACACCATATATTTT. This codes for CASSQALGQLYTIYF.

The J gene is TRBJ2-7, the V gene TRBV18, with no clear D. The V end lost 5 bases, the J end lost 6 bases, and 11 bases lay between the germline ends. Germline CDR1 reads KGHSH; CDR2 reads LQKENI. This CDR3 is built from 12 residues. The CDR3 coding sequence is TGTGCCAGCTCATCCCCCCGCTTCGAGCAGTACTTC. Translation: CASSSPRFEQYF.

V usage is TRBV6-4 and J usage is TRBJ1-4; D gene ambiguous. The V end lost 6 bases, the J end lost 5 bases, and 10 bases lay between the germline ends. This CDR3 is 13 amino acids long. Germline V lookup: CDR1 MRHNA, CDR2 SNTAGT. The CDR3 region has the DNA TGTGCCAGCAGCCCGAACAGCAATGAAAAACTGTTTTTT. Translation gives CASSPNSNEKLFF.

This sequence joins TRBV2 and TRBJ2-2; tentative D call: TRBD1 (6 bases). Germline V CDR1 and CDR2: SNHLY, FYNNEI. The V end lost 5 bases, the J end lost 5 bases, and 12 bases lay between the germline ends. The CDR3 totals 14 residues. CDR3 coding DNA: TGTGCCAGCAGTTCACAGGGACGGACCGGGGAGCTGTTTTTT. Translated, it gives CASSSQGRTGELFF.

The chain employs TRBV29-1 and TRBJ2-5; D possibly matches TRBD1 or TRBD2 (6 bases each). The CDR3 is 12 residues long. V lost 4 bases and J 5 bases, leaving 11 bases between the germline ends. In germline, CDR1 is SQVTM, CDR2 ANQGSEA. CDR3 amino acids: CSVGGGLETQYF. CDR3 nucleotides: TGCAGCGTTGGAGGGGGGCTGGAGACCCAGTACTTC. Full variable domain (rest looked up from reference TRBV29-1 and TRBJ2-5): SAVISQKPSRDICQRGTSLTIQCQVDSQVTMMFWYRQQPGQSLTLIATANQGSEATYESGFVIDKFPISRPNLTFSTLTVSNMSPEDSSIYLCSVGGGLETQYFGPGTRLLVL.

The rearrangement joins TRBV9 to TRBJ2-2; D ambiguous. CDR1 SGDLS and CDR2 YYNGEE come from the germline V gene. Between the trimmed V and J ends, which lost 0 bases and 8 bases, there was a span of 11 bases. CDR3 size: 14 residues. The chain's CDR3 is CASSVESAPGELFF. The CDR3 nucleotides read TGTGCCAGCAGCGTAGAATCGGCGCCGGGGGAGCTGTTTTTT. The full variable domain, completed using reference TRBV9 and TRBJ2-2, is DSGVTQTPKHLITATGQRVTLRCSPRSGDLSVYWYQQSLDQGLQFLIQYYNGEERAKGNILERFSAQQFPDLHSELNLSSLELGDSALYFCASSVESAPGELFFGEGSRLTVL.

This clone is a singleton in its sample. The J gene is TRBJ1-1, the V gene TRBV9; D may be TRBD1 (5 bases). The CDR3 is 14 residues long. Germline V gene lookup returns CDR1 SGDLS and CDR2 YYNGEE. V was pared by 4 bases and J by 2 bases, with 12 bases between. In DNA form, the CDR3 reads TGTGCCAGCAGCTATAGACAGACCAACACTGAAGCTTTCTTT. Translated: CASSYRQTNTEAFF.

V usage is TRBV28 and J usage is TRBJ2-7; possible D gene TRBD1, 7 bases. Germline lookup yields CDR1 MDHEN and CDR2 SYDVKM. This CDR3 has 14 amino acids. V gave up 8 bases and J gave up 3 bases, with 17 bases separating them. The CDR3 DNA is TGTGCCAGCTTCGGGGCAGGGGGGTTCTACGAGCAGTACTTC. This gives the protein CASFGAGGFYEQYF.

This clone was counted only a few times. The chain couples TRBV9 to TRBJ2-3; 11 positions match TRBD2. The CDR3 is 16 residues long. Germline CDR1 is SGDLS and CDR2 is YYNGEE. V dropped 1 base and J dropped 2; count of bases not matched to a gene: 3. Written as DNA, the CDR3 is TGTGCCAGCAGCGTAACTAGCGGGGGCCTCACAGATACGCAGTATTTT. Its translation: CASSVTSGGLTDTQYF.

The rearrangement links TRBV29-1 to TRBJ2-1; no clear D. CDR3 length: 12 residues. CDR1 is SQVTM, CDR2 ANQGSEA, per germline. The V end lost 1 base, the J end lost 7 bases, and 8 bases lay between the germline ends. The CDR3 region is CSVEARTNEQFF. In nucleotides, the CDR3 is TGCAGCGTTGAAGCCAGGACGAATGAGCAGTTCTTC.